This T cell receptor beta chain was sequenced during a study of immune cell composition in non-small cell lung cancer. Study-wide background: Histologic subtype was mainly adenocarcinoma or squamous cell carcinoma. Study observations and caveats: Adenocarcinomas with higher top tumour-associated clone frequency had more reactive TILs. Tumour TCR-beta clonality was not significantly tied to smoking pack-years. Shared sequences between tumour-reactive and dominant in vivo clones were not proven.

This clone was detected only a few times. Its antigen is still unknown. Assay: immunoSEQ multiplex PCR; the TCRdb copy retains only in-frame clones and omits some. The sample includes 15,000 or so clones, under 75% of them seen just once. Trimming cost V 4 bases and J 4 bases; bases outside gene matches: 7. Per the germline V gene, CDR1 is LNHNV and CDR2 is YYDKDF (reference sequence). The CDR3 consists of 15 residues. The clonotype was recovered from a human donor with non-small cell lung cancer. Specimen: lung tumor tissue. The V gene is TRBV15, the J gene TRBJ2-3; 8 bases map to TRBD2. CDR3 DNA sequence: TGTGCCACCAGCATCCAGCGGGGGACCTCAGATACGCAGTATTTT. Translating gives CATSIQRGTSDTQYF.